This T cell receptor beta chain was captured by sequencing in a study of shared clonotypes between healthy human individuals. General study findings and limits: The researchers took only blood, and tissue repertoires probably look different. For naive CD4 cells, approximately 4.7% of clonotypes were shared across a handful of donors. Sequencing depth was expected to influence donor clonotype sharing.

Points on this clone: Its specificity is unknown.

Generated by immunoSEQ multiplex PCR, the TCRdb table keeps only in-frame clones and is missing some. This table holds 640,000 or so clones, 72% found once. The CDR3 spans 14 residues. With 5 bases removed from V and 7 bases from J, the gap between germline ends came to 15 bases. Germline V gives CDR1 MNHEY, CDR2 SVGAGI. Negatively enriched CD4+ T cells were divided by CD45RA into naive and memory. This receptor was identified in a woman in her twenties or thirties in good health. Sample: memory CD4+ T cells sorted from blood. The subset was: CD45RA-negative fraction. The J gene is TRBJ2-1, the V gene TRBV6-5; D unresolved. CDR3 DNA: TGTGCCAGCAGTCCCCAGGCGTCGACTAATGAGCAGTTCTTC. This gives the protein CASSPQASTNEQFF.